Sequencing of this TCR beta chain was carried out in a study of T cell responses to AZD1222 COVID-19 vaccine. Assay used: immunoSEQ multiplex PCR; TCRdb lists only in-frame clones, some missing. This repertoire shows roughly 140,000 clones, about 91% found once; its top ten account for approximately 9%. General study results and limits: Spike-specific TCR breadth and depth grew following two AZD1222 doses. Repertoire sampling occurred only after the peak T cell response.

This CDR3 has 18 amino acids. CDR1 is SGHDN, CDR2 FVKESK, per germline. V was clipped by 1 base and J by 4 bases; unmatched bases: 13. Comments on this clone: Its antigen is currently unknown.

The sequencing here drew on peripheral blood, taken 28 days after the second AZD1222 dose. The source of this sequence is an adult who received the AZD1222 COVID-19 vaccine. The chain combines TRBV14 with TRBJ1-1; TRBD1 matches at 9 bases. The CDR3 loop reads CASSQGMGQGSGGTEAFF. The CDR3, as DNA: TGTGCCAGCAGCCAAGGTATGGGACAGGGCTCGGGGGGCACTGAAGCTTTCTTT.